A selection of T cell receptor beta chains follows, all from one sample in a study of technical replicates of blood from four donors. Clones were read by immunoSEQ multiplex PCR, and TCRdb kept only the in-frame ones, dropping some. The sample yields some 80,000 clones, about 96% seen once. The sequenced sample consisted of T cells isolated from PBMCs. The source is a human donor in good health. CDR3s include the opening cysteine and the closing phenylalanine or tryptophan. The D gene is left open where the match is weak. Expanded clones are given a class, and other clones once, few, many or no size at all.

J	V	size	D	CDR3	DNA
TRBJ2-1	TRBV9	-	-	CASSVELFSSYNEQFF	TGTGCCAGCAGCGTAGAACTATTCAGCTCCTACAATGAGCAGTTCTTC
TRBJ2-2	TRBV7-8	-	TRBD2	CASSFMIAGGWGTGELFF	TGTGCCAGCAGCTTTATGATAGCGGGAGGTTGGGGCACCGGGGAGCTGTTTTTT
TRBJ2-2	TRBV11-3	-	-	CASSLTWEAAGELFF	TGTGCCAGCAGCTTAACATGGGAGGCCGCCGGGGAGCTGTTTTTT
TRBJ2-2	TRBV25-1	-	-	CASSVSNTGELFF	TGTGCCAGCAGTGTCTCGAACACCGGGGAGCTGTTTTTT
TRBJ1-5	TRBV27	-	-	CASSYRLGNQPQHF	TGTGCCAGCAGTTACAGGCTTGGCAATCAGCCCCAGCATTTT
TRBJ2-1	TRBV4-3	-	TRBD2	CASSLRGGSEQFF	TGCGCCAGCAGCTTACGGGGGGGTAGTGAGCAGTTCTTC
TRBJ1-2	TRBV28	-	-	CASSFFRESGYTF	TGTGCCAGCAGTTTTTTCAGGGAAAGCGGCTACACCTTC
TRBJ2-5	TRBV7-3	-	-	CASSLTGGAPREETQYF	TGTGCCAGCAGCTTAACGGGGGGGGCCCCGAGGGAGGAGACCCAGTACTTC
TRBJ2-1	TRBV4-2	-	TRBD1	CASSQDQGTGSFNEQFF	TGTGCCAGCAGCCAAGATCAGGGGACAGGGAGTTTCAATGAGCAGTTCTTC
TRBJ2-7	TRBV28	once	-	CASSPIFTGYSYEQYF	TGTGCCAGCAGTCCCATATTCACAGGCTACTCCTACGAGCAGTACTTC
TRBJ2-7	TRBV19	-	TRBD2	CASSFGTGLAFEQYF	TGTGCCAGTAGTTTCGGAACCGGACTAGCCTTCGAGCAGTACTTC
TRBJ2-1	TRBV13	-	TRBD2	CASSPRDYLHNEQFF	TGTGCCAGCAGCCCCCGGGACTATCTCCACAATGAGCAGTTCTTC
TRBJ2-1	TRBV19	-	TRBD2	CASTGGRVREQFF	TGTGCCAGCACGGGAGGGCGGGTACGTGAGCAGTTCTTC
TRBJ2-3	TRBV7-2	-	-	CASSLGYFITDTQYF	TGTGCCAGCAGCTTAGGGTACTTCATTACAGATACGCAGTATTTT
TRBJ1-1	TRBV7-2	-	-	CASSLGSGEAFF	TGTGCCAGCAGCTTAGGATCAGGAGAAGCTTTCTTT
TRBJ2-1	TRBV19	-	-	CASSIDQGLYNEQFF	TGTGCCAGTAGTATAGATCAGGGACTCTACAATGAGCAGTTCTTC
TRBJ1-4	TRBV13	-	-	CASRGRGFLNEKLFF	TGTGCCAGCAGAGGGAGGGGCTTTCTAAATGAAAAACTGTTTTTT
TRBJ1-5	TRBV19	-	-	CASSINFQYNQPQHF	TGTGCCAGTAGTATAAATTTCCAGTACAATCAGCCCCAGCATTTT
TRBJ1-1	TRBV28	-	-	CASQGIEAFF	TGTGCCAGCCAGGGGATTGAAGCTTTCTTT
TRBJ2-1	TRBV4-3	-	TRBD2	CASSLRGAGEGEQFF	TGCGCCAGCAGCCTTAGGGGAGCGGGAGAGGGTGAGCAGTTCTTC
TRBJ2-2	TRBV11-1	-	-	CASGHLNTGELFF	TGTGCCAGCGGACACCTAAACACCGGGGAGCTGTTTTTT
TRBJ2-1	TRBV10-1	-	TRBD2	CASSEPSGLAGGPPYNEQFF	TGCGCCAGCAGTGAGCCCTCGGGACTAGCGGGAGGTCCCCCCTACAATGAGCAGTTCTTC
TRBJ2-7	TRBV5-1	-	-	CASSRTELATSYEQYF	TGCGCCAGCAGCCGGACGGAGCTAGCAACTTCCTACGAGCAGTACTTC
TRBJ2-5	TRBV5-4	-	TRBD2	CASSLVTSGRVETQYF	TGTGCCAGCAGCTTGGTAACTAGCGGGAGGGTTGAGACCCAGTACTTC
TRBJ1-2	TRBV19	-	TRBD1	CASSMPGQGDYGYTF	TGTGCCAGTAGTATGCCGGGACAGGGGGACTATGGCTACACCTTC
TRBJ2-3	TRBV5-5	-	TRBD1	CASRYRGQGDTQYF	TGTGCCAGCAGATACAGGGGGCAAGGAGATACGCAGTATTTT
TRBJ1-4	TRBV13	-	TRBD1	CASSYRQGTTNEKLFF	TGTGCCAGCAGCTATCGACAGGGGACGACTAATGAAAAACTGTTTTTT
TRBJ2-1	TRBV5-6	-	-	CASSPSGSSYNEQFF	TGTGCCAGCAGCCCCTCGGGATCCTCCTACAATGAGCAGTTCTTC
TRBJ2-2	TRBV27	once	TRBD1	CASSQIQTGGTGELFF	TGTGCCAGCAGCCAGATCCAGACAGGGGGGACCGGGGAGCTGTTTTTT
TRBJ2-1	TRBV12-5	-	TRBD2	CASGLVLAGEDEQFF	TGTGCTAGTGGTTTGGTACTAGCGGGAGAGGATGAGCAGTTCTTC
TRBJ2-2	TRBV7-3	-	TRBD1	CASSLGQGPSLGGELFF	TGTGCCAGCAGCTTGGGACAGGGGCCCTCTCTTGGCGGGGAGCTGTTTTTT
TRBJ2-5	TRBV5-1	-	TRBD2	CASSLIASGGGETQYF	TGCGCCAGCAGCTTGATTGCTAGCGGAGGTGGGGAGACCCAGTACTTC
TRBJ2-5	TRBV7-2	-	TRBD1	CASSRLATGSETQYF	TGTGCCAGCAGCCGTCTCGCGACAGGGTCAGAGACCCAGTACTTC